This T cell receptor (beta chain) was retrieved from a study of identical twins. Study-level findings and limits: Potential partial confounding of zero-insertion analyses by invariant MAIT and iNKT cells was noted. High-abundance cord blood beta clonotypes had fewer insertions; memory repertoires showed none.

This clonotype was counted between two and nine times. The antigen is unknown. CDR3 length equals 15 residues. The J segment lost 2 bases and the V segment lost 5 bases, leaving 7 bases of the junction unmatched. In TCRdb, the 5' RACE reads were re-called with MiXCR into one record per CDR3 protein. Of roughly 490,000 distinct CDR3 sequences listed, 14% are singletons. This sample was shared with a second study, whose subject was yellow fever vaccine responses in identical twins.

What was sequenced was CD4+ T cells sorted from blood. This chain links TRBV23-1 with TRBJ2-3, with 7 bases lining up with TRBD2. TRBV23-1 belongs to the ORF category, with a function that is uncertain. The TCR sequence derives from a young woman in good health. The CDR3 here is CASSKPAGPTDTQYF. The CDR3 coding sequence is TGCGCCAGCAGTAAACCAGCGGGACCCACAGATACGCAGTATTTT.